The 32 T cell receptor beta chains below all came from one sample that was sequenced in a study of cytomegalovirus exposure and HLA in healthy donors. PCR amplification relied on 60 Vbeta primers (plus 13 Jbeta primers). Repertoires were generated with immunoSEQ multiplex PCR, while TCRdb's copy carries only in-frame clones and drops some. The data show 200,000 to 300,000 clones, with almost 85% seen just once and 2% held by the top ten. The source material was PBMCs. The receptors were gathered from a woman aged 40 to 50 in good health and CMV-seropositive.

This sequence joins TRBV7-8 and TRBJ2-7, with D maybe TRBD1 (7 bases). Germline lookup yields CDR1 SGHVS and CDR2 FQNEAQ. The CDR3 is made up of 15 amino acids. V was shortened by 6 bases and J by 1 base, with 16 bases between the two germline ends. The CDR3, as DNA: TGTGCCAGCAGTCAGGAGGGGGCTTTTTCCTACGAGCAGTACTTC. Residues: CASSQEGAFSYEQYF.

The rearrangement uses TRBV7-2 and TRBJ1-1, with 10 bases lining up with TRBD1. CDR1 is SGHTA, CDR2 FQGNSA, per germline. The CDR3 loop spans 15 amino acids. Trimming took 8 bases from V and 6 from J; bases not matched to a gene: 12. CDR3 sequence reads: CASERQGALRPEAFF. For the CDR3, the DNA is TGTGCCAGCGAAAGACAGGGGGCGCTTCGGCCTGAAGCTTTCTTT.

The chain links TRBV4-3 to TRBJ2-7; 7 nucleotides match TRBD2. CDR3 length: 16 residues. CDR1 and CDR2 from the germline V gene are LGHNA and YSLEER. J gave up 0 bases and V 0 bases, and 5 bases lay outside the gene matches. The CDR3 DNA sequence: TGCGCCAGCAGCCAAGAGGTAGCGGGCGTCTCCTACGAGCAGTACTTC. Translated: CASSQEVAGVSYEQYF.

This clone was picked up a small number of times. V usage is TRBV13 and J usage is TRBJ2-1; the D gene is possibly TRBD2 (6 bases). With 1 base removed from V and 4 bases from J, the gap between germline ends came to 8 bases. Germline values: CDR1 PRHDT, CDR2 FYEKMQ (reference sequence). The CDR3 runs 14 residues. CDR3 in DNA: TGTGCCAGCAGCTTAGCCGGGAGATACAATGAGCAGTTCTTC. Amino acid sequence: CASSLAGRYNEQFF. Supplemented by reference TRBV13 and TRBJ2-1, the full variable domain reads AAGVIQSPRHLIKEKRETATLKCYPIPRHDTVYWYQQGPGQDPQFLISFYEKMQSDKGSIPDRFSAQQFSDYHSELNMSSLELGDSALYFCASSLAGRYNEQFFGPGTRLTVL.

The genes are TRBV6-5 and TRBJ2-7, with 8 bases fitting TRBD2. Unmatched junction bases numbered 9, after V lost 6 bases and J lost 2 bases. Looked up from germline, CDR1 is MNHEY and CDR2 is SVGAGI. The CDR3 totals 15 residues. CDR3 in DNA: TGTGCCAGCAGGCCACGAGGGACTAGTCCCTACGAGCAGTACTTC. Residues: CASRPRGTSPYEQYF.

This sequence joins TRBV10-3 and TRBJ2-3, with TRBD1 matching 7 bases. CDR1 ENHRY and CDR2 SYGVKD come from the germline V gene. With V trimmed by 6 bases and J by 6 bases, 12 bases remained unmatched. The CDR3 has 15 residues. The DNA of the CDR3 is TGTGCCATCAGACCGGGACAGACGTCTCTCGATACGCAGTATTTT. Protein product: CAIRPGQTSLDTQYF.

This sequence joins TRBV28 and TRBJ2-7; 15 bases match TRBD2. The CDR3 has 18 residues. Germline loops: CDR1 MDHEN, CDR2 SYDVKM. The V and J ends lost 6 bases and 1 base, in that order; junction bases with no gene match: 10. The CDR3 bases are TGTGCCAGCAGCCCCCGGACTAGCGGGAGGGCCAGTTCCTACGAGCAGTACTTC. Translated: CASSPRTSGRASSYEQYF.

V gene TRBV6-4 combines with J gene TRBJ1-4; no reliable D call. The V gene lost 0 bases and the J gene lost 0 bases, with 11 bases spanning the gap. The CDR3 length is 17 residues. Germline loops: CDR1 MRHNA, CDR2 SNTAGT. DNA of the CDR3: TGTGCCAGCAGTGACTCTCGCAGACTTGCAACTAATGAAAAACTGTTTTTT. Residues: CASSDSRRLATNEKLFF.

For this clone: At one end the junction does not follow the germline gene, possibly because of a read error. This chain links TRBV7-7 with TRBJ2-1; no definite D call. CDR1 is SSHAT, CDR2 FNYEAQ, per germline (reference sequence). The CDR3 covers 13 residues. CDR3 coding DNA: TGTGCTAGCAGTTTAACAGCCTACAATGAGCAGTTCTTC. This sequence encodes CASSLTAYNEQFF.

The rearrangement uses TRBV10-3 and TRBJ2-1; 9 bases are shared with TRBD2. Trimming at V came to 3 bases and at J to 8 bases, leaving 8 bases not matched to a gene. Germline CDR1 and CDR2: ENHRY and SYGVKD. This CDR3 contains 15 residues. CDR3 loop: CAISDSWAGGDEQFF. CDR3 in DNA: TGTGCCATCAGTGATTCTTGGGCGGGAGGGGATGAGCAGTTCTTC.

This chain links TRBV19 with TRBJ2-1; 13 bases align to TRBD2. CDR1 is LNHDA, CDR2 SQIVND, per germline (reference sequence). V gave up 1 base and J gave up 9 bases; unmatched junction bases: 0. The CDR3 length is 14 residues. The CDR3 protein is CASSIGLAGGEQFF. CDR3 nucleotide sequence: TGTGCCAGTAGTATAGGACTAGCGGGAGGTGAGCAGTTCTTC.

The CDR3 loop is CASSPGQGVNEQYF. Written as DNA, the CDR3 is TGTGCCAGCAGCCCTGGACAAGGTGTAAACGAGCAGTACTTC. The gene calls are TRBV7-6 and TRBJ2-7, with TRBD1 as a possible D gene (5 bases). Between the trimmed V and J ends, which lost 5 bases and 5 bases, there was a span of 16 bases. The CDR3 runs to 14 residues. Germline V gives CDR1 SGHVS, CDR2 FNYEAQ.

This chain links TRBV28 with TRBJ2-7, with 10 positions matching TRBD2. CDR3 length: 16 residues. The V gene's germline CDR1 is MDHEN and CDR2 SYDVKM. V shed 7 bases and J 3 bases; nucleotides not matched to a gene: 12. In DNA form, the CDR3 reads TGTGCCAGCACCCGTCCCGGGACTAGCGTCTTCTACGAGCAGTACTTC. It translates to CASTRPGTSVFYEQYF. The variable domain in full, with the rest retrieved from reference TRBV28 and TRBJ2-7, is DVKVTQSSRYLVKRTGEKVFLECVQDMDHENMFWYRQDPGLGLRLIYFSYDVKMKEKGDIPEGYSVSREKKERFSLILESASTNQTSMYLCASTRPGTSVFYEQYFGPGTRLTVT.

This chain uses TRBV27 with TRBJ2-1, with 9 bases matching TRBD1. The germline V gene has CDR1 MNHEY and CDR2 SMNVEV (reference sequence). With 3 bases clipped from V and 7 bases from J, the junction kept 4 bases outside the gene matches. The CDR3 is 14 residues long. The CDR3 region is CASSFRTGENEQFF. In DNA form, the CDR3 reads TGTGCCAGCAGTTTTAGGACAGGGGAGAATGAGCAGTTCTTC.

This chain links TRBV7-2 with TRBJ2-3; D call uncertain. Germline values: CDR1 SGHTA, CDR2 FQGNSA. Trimming took 5 bases from V and 6 from J, leaving 18 bases between them. The CDR3 totals 15 residues. DNA for the CDR3: TGTGCCAGCAGCCCCAGATTTGGATTCGGGGATACGCAGTATTTT. This gives the protein CASSPRFGFGDTQYF.

The CDR3 spells CASSLKTVAFF. The CDR3 DNA reads TGTGCCAGCAGTTTAAAGACAGTCGCTTTCTTT. V gene TRBV28 combines with J gene TRBJ1-1; a weak D match, TRBD1 (5 bases). Germline-derived CDR1 and CDR2 are MDHEN and SYDVKM. V was clipped by 2 bases and J by 11 bases, with 9 bases between them. This CDR3 is 11 amino acids long.

This chain links TRBV7-9 with TRBJ1-1; D remains unclear. V lost 5 bases and J lost 6, with 13 bases in between. Germline CDR1 reads SEHNR; CDR2 reads FQNEAQ (reference sequence). The CDR3 spans 13 residues. CDR3 nucleotides: TGTGCCAGCAGCCAGGAGGGTACTGCTGAAGCTTTCTTT. It codes for CASSQEGTAEAFF.

The rearrangement uses TRBV25-1 and TRBJ2-5; tentative D call: TRBD1 (6 bases). The J call may be faulty, since TRBJ2-7 better matches the DNA end. CDR1 is MGHDK, CDR2 SYGVNS, per germline. The CDR3 consists of 14 residues. DNA of the CDR3: TGTGCCAGCAGTGAGCCGACAGGTCTCTACGAGCAGTACTTC. Translation: CASSEPTGLYEQYF.

This chain links TRBV29-1 with TRBJ2-1, with D possibly being TRBD2 (6 bases). The CDR3 runs to 11 residues. The germline CDR1 and CDR2 sequences are SQVTM and ANQGSEA. Trimming stripped 1 base from V and 10 bases from J, with 8 bases between. Here the CDR3 DNA reads TGCAGCGTTGAAGTGGAGGGCGAGCAGTTCTTC. Amino acids: CSVEVEGEQFF.

This chain uses TRBV18 with TRBJ2-1; D unresolved. The CDR3 sequence is 12 residues long. With 6 bases removed from V and 5 bases from J, the gap between germline ends came to 8 bases. CDR1 and CDR2 from the germline V gene are KGHSH and LQKENI. CDR3 sequence: CASSRSNNEQFF. The CDR3 DNA sequence: TGTGCCAGCTCGCGCTCGAACAATGAGCAGTTCTTC.

The rearrangement joins TRBV5-6 to TRBJ1-5; a possible D gene is TRBD1 (6 bases). Looked up from germline, CDR1 is SGHDT and CDR2 is YYEEEE. The V end was cut by 4 bases, the J end by 10 bases, with 12 bases between. CDR3 length equals 12 residues. The CDR3 loop is CASSLEQGPQHF. The CDR3, as DNA: TGTGCCAGCAGCCTAGAACAGGGTCCCCAGCATTTT.

The chain joins TRBV7-8 to TRBJ1-5, with D possibly TRBD1 on 6 matching bases. The V gene's germline CDR1 is SGHVS and CDR2 FQNEAQ. This CDR3 has 16 residues. Trimming took off 6 bases at V and 0 bases at J, with 15 bases between the two ends. CDR3 protein: CASRKGRGDSNQPQHF. As DNA, the CDR3 is TGTGCCAGCAGAAAGGGCAGGGGCGATAGCAATCAGCCCCAGCATTTT.

This chain connects TRBV5-1 to TRBJ2-1; D may be TRBD1 (7 bases). CDR1 is SGHRS and CDR2 is YFSETQ in the germline V gene. The CDR3 is made up of 16 amino acids. The V end lost 2 bases, the J end lost 3 bases, and 15 bases lay between the germline ends. CDR3 coding DNA: TGCGCCAGCAGCTTAGGCGGGACAGCACACTACAATGAGCAGTTCTTC. Translating gives CASSLGGTAHYNEQFF.

The rearrangement uses TRBV5-4 and TRBJ2-3; 12 bases are a match to TRBD1. V lost 0 bases to trimming and J lost 6 bases; unmatched junction nucleotides: 5. Germline CDR1 SGHNT, CDR2 YYREEE (reference sequence). The CDR3 covers 16 residues. The CDR3 DNA reads TGTGCCAGCAGCTTGGGTGGGACAGGGGGCCTGGATACGCAGTATTTT. The encoded protein is CASSLGGTGGLDTQYF.

The chain has TRBV30 and TRBJ1-4; TRBD1 matches 10 bases. Germline lookup yields CDR1 GTSNPN and CDR2 SVGIG (reference sequence). The CDR3 consists of 15 residues. The V gene end was trimmed by 4 bases and the J gene end by 7 bases; junction bases not matched to a gene: 9. The CDR3: CAWNPGGQGTEKLFF. DNA for the CDR3: TGTGCCTGGAACCCAGGGGGACAGGGGACTGAAAAACTGTTTTTT.

The CDR3 reads CASSPPGLSTEAFF. CDR3 coding DNA: TGCGCCAGCAGCCCTCCAGGGTTGAGCACTGAAGCTTTCTTT. The chain combines TRBV5-1 with TRBJ1-1; tentatively, D is TRBD1 (5 bases). The germline V gene encodes CDR1 SGHRS and CDR2 YFSETQ. The CDR3 covers 14 residues. Between the trimmed V and J ends, which lost 4 bases and 4 bases, there was a span of 14 bases.

The chain recombines TRBV20-1 with TRBJ2-1, with 7 bases that match TRBD2. Germline assignment: CDR1 DFQATT and CDR2 SNEGSKA (reference sequence). Unmatched junction bases numbered 6, after V lost 6 bases and J lost 13 bases. The CDR3 length is 10 residues. As DNA, the CDR3 is TGCAGTGCGGCAAAGACTAGCCAGTTCTTC. Translated: CSAAKTSQFF.

The rearrangement joins TRBV18 to TRBJ2-2; 7 bases match TRBD2. This CDR3 comprises 14 residues. Germline V CDR1 and CDR2: KGHSH, LQKENI. The V gene end was trimmed by 3 bases and the J gene end by 5 bases; junction bases not matched to a gene: 3. The CDR3 reads CASSPAGGTGELFF. The CDR3 region has the DNA TGTGCCAGCTCACCGGCCGGGGGGACCGGGGAGCTGTTTTTT.

The V gene is TRBV7-2, the J gene TRBJ2-7; tentative D call: TRBD2 (5 bases). The CDR3 is 15 residues long. V was cut by 1 base and J by 2 bases, with 12 bases left in between. Germline V gene lookup returns CDR1 SGHTA and CDR2 FQGNSA. CDR3 in DNA: TGTGCCAGCAGCTTAGGGGGAGCGGCAACCTACGAGCAGTACTTC. Translated: CASSLGGAATYEQYF.

The chain joins TRBV5-1 to TRBJ1-2; 9 nucleotides agree with TRBD1. J was trimmed by 6 bases and V by 0 bases; bases with no gene match: 9. The CDR3 spans 16 residues. Germline lookup yields CDR1 SGHRS and CDR2 YFSETQ. The CDR3 DNA is TGCGCCAGCAGCTTGGGGACAGGGGCCGGTGGCGATGGCTACACCTTC. Amino acids: CASSLGTGAGGDGYTF. The variable domain in full, with the rest retrieved from reference TRBV5-1 and TRBJ1-2, is KAGVTQTPRYLIKTRGQQVTLSCSPISGHRSVSWYQQTPGQGLQFLFEYFSETQRNKGNFPGRFSGRQFSNSRSEMNVSTLELGDSALYLCASSLGTGAGGDGYTFGSGTRLTVV.

V and J are TRBV28 and TRBJ2-3; no reliable D call. The CDR3 sequence is 14 residues long. V was shortened by 4 bases and J by 6 bases, with 14 bases between the two germline ends. Germline CDR1 MDHEN, CDR2 SYDVKM. The CDR3 here is CASSYLEPRDTQYF. CDR3 bases: TGTGCCAGCAGTTACCTGGAACCGCGGGATACGCAGTATTTT. Complete variable domain (other parts from reference TRBV28 and TRBJ2-3): DVKVTQSSRYLVKRTGEKVFLECVQDMDHENMFWYRQDPGLGLRLIYFSYDVKMKEKGDIPEGYSVSREKKERFSLILESASTNQTSMYLCASSYLEPRDTQYFGPGTRLTVL.

The V call is TRBV28, the J call TRBJ1-1; tentative D call: TRBD1 (6 bases). Trimming took 7 bases from V and 4 from J, leaving 10 bases between them. Germline values: CDR1 MDHEN, CDR2 SYDVKM. There are 12 residues in the CDR3. The CDR3 DNA reads as TGTGCCAGCACCGCAGGGGTCACTGAAGCTTTCTTT. Its translation is CASTAGVTEAFF.